The TCR beta chain under discussion was sequenced for a study of beta chain features in type 1 diabetes. About this clone: The antigen is unknown.

Germline loops: CDR1 GTSNPN, CDR2 SVGIG (reference sequence). The CDR3 spans 13 residues. The V and J ends lost 2 bases and 7 bases respectively, with 14 bases between them. Whole-study results and caveats: Cells with high TCR expression could be over-represented when cDNA is sequenced.

Sequenced material consisted of expressed TCRB transcripts (all of the isolated RNA was reverse transcribed). The protocol was immunoSEQ multiplex PCR, while the TCRdb copy is restricted to in-frame clones and leaves out a portion. The table includes more than 300,000 clones, over 12% detected once. The sequenced sample was naive CD4+ T cells from blood. The chain has TRBV30 and TRBJ1-2, with D perhaps matching TRBD1 (5 bases). The sequence derives from a woman aged 18-35 years in good health. For the CDR3, the DNA is TGTGCCTGGAGTCTAGGGGCCAGCACTGGCTACACCTTC. It is translated as CAWSLGASTGYTF.